A single sample is the source of the 21 T cell receptor beta chains below, sequenced in a study of radiotherapy plus CTLA-4 blockade in lung cancer. Sequencing was performed with immunoSEQ multiplex PCR; in TCRdb, only in-frame clones are kept and a portion is missing. This sample yields about 25,000 clones, of which around 66% are seen a single time; roughly 4% belongs to the top ten. This specimen consisted of peripheral blood, obtained from a patient treated with radiotherapy plus ipilimumab. These receptors were collected from a human donor with non-small cell lung cancer who had stable disease on radiotherapy plus ipilimumab.

The chain couples TRBV4-1 to TRBJ1-4; TRBD1 matches 9 bases. The ends lost 1 base at V and 8 bases at J; junction bases unmatched: 11. This CDR3 comprises 17 residues. The germline V gene encodes CDR1 MGHRA and CDR2 YSYEKL. The CDR3 nucleotides are TGCGCCAGCAGCCAAGCCAACACAGGGGGCGTCGGCGAAAAACTGTTTTTT. Protein: CASSQANTGGVGEKLFF.

The chain combines TRBV14 with TRBJ1-4; 7 bases line up with TRBD1. The J segment lost 8 bases and the V segment lost 0 bases, leaving 9 bases of the junction unmatched. The CDR3 sequence is 16 residues long. Germline values: CDR1 SGHDN, CDR2 FVKESK. As DNA, the CDR3 is TGTGCCAGCAGCCAAGATAGAGGGACAGCGCAGGAAAAACTGTTTTTT. Translated, it gives CASSQDRGTAQEKLFF.

This rearrangement joins TRBV9 to TRBJ2-1; 12 bases line up with TRBD2. The CDR3 extends over 16 amino acids. Germline values: CDR1 SGDLS, CDR2 YYNGEE. V lost 3 bases, J lost 2 bases, and 3 bases stayed unmatched. The CDR3 DNA follows: TGTGCCAGCAGCGCACTAGCGGGAGGCGCCTACAATGAGCAGTTCTTC. Translation: CASSALAGGAYNEQFF.

This clone was found a few times. This chain uses TRBV7-2 with TRBJ1-2; possibly TRBD1 for D (5 bases). Trimming took 5 bases from V and 3 from J, leaving 13 bases between them. The germline gives CDR1 SGHTA, CDR2 FQGNSA. The CDR3 extends over 14 amino acids. The CDR3, as DNA: TGTGCCAGCAGCCTGGGGCCCAGCGACTATGGCTACACCTTC. Amino acid sequence: CASSLGPSDYGYTF.

This chain joins TRBV18 and TRBJ2-5; 8 bases fit TRBD1. The CDR3 is 15 residues long. The germline gives CDR1 KGHSH, CDR2 LQKENI. J gave up 0 bases and V 3 bases, and 3 bases lay outside the gene matches. The CDR3 spells CASSPPGGHQETQYF. CDR3 sequence (DNA): TGTGCCAGCTCACCCCCAGGGGGCCACCAAGAGACCCAGTACTTC.

The CDR3 DNA reads TGTGCCTGGAGTATTATGGGGGGGCGACAGCCCCAGCATTTT. Protein product: CAWSIMGGRQPQHF. This rearrangement joins TRBV30 to TRBJ1-5, with a tentative D call TRBD1 (6 bases). The CDR3 spans 14 residues. With 2 bases removed from V and 7 bases from J, the gap between germline ends came to 15 bases. Germline CDR1 and CDR2: GTSNPN and SVGIG (reference sequence).

This rearrangement joins TRBV29-1 to TRBJ1-5; TRBD1 matches at 10 bases. CDR1 and CDR2 (germline): SQVTM, ANQGSEA. The CDR3 is made up of 13 amino acids. The ends lost 4 bases at V and 3 bases at J; junction bases unmatched: 0. CDR3 region: CSVGQGANQPQHF. CDR3 sequence (DNA): TGCAGCGTTGGACAGGGGGCCAATCAGCCCCAGCATTTT.

This clone was detected a few times. CDR3 bases: TGTGCCAGCAGTTACTCAGGGCAGCGCTGGGACGAGCAGTACTTC. Translating it yields CASSYSGQRWDEQYF. This chain uses TRBV6-6 with TRBJ2-7; D call uncertain. V lost 0 bases and J lost 5, with 14 bases in between. The germline V gene has CDR1 MNHNY and CDR2 SVGAGI (reference sequence). The CDR3 consists of 15 residues.

The V and J genes are TRBV4-3 and TRBJ1-5; no reliable D call. CDR1 is LGHNA, CDR2 YSLEER, per germline. The CDR3 covers 15 residues. V dropped 0 bases and J dropped 3 bases, with 9 bases sitting between them. In DNA, the CDR3 is TGCGCCAGCAGCCAAGAATTCAGGAACAATCAGCCCCAGCATTTT. It is translated as CASSQEFRNNQPQHF.

The chain employs TRBV6-5 and TRBJ2-4; weak D call: TRBD2 (6 bases). V gave up 2 bases and J gave up 7 bases, with 15 bases separating them. This CDR3 is 15 amino acids long. Germline CDR1 and CDR2: MNHEY and SVGAGI. As DNA, the CDR3 is TGTGCCAGCAGTTACGGGGGTGGGAGCGGGAACATTCAGTACTTC. It translates to CASSYGGGSGNIQYF.

This clone has only one observation. V usage is TRBV20-1 and J usage is TRBJ2-1; weak D call: TRBD1 (5 bases). Trimming removed 5 bases at V and 8 bases at J, with 10 bases between. This CDR3 is built from 11 residues. The germline CDR1 and CDR2 sequences are DFQATT and SNEGSKA (reference sequence). The CDR3 loop is CSAQGGYEQFF. CDR3 DNA sequence: TGCAGTGCTCAGGGTGGTTATGAGCAGTTCTTC.

The genes are TRBV7-3 and TRBJ2-1, with a tentative D call TRBD2 (7 bases). V gave up 4 bases and J gave up 4 bases, with 14 bases separating them. Germline lookup yields CDR1 SGHTA and CDR2 FQGTGA. The CDR3 sequence is 15 residues long. The CDR3 protein is CASSSRGAPYNEQFF. The CDR3 DNA follows: TGTGCCAGCAGCTCCCGGGGGGCGCCGTACAATGAGCAGTTCTTC.

This chain uses TRBV5-5 with TRBJ2-1; TRBD2 matches at 9 bases. The length of the CDR3 is 16 residues. With 0 bases clipped from V and 4 bases from J, the junction kept 5 bases outside the gene matches. Germline values: CDR1 SGHKS, CDR2 YYEKEE (reference sequence). Here the CDR3 reads CASSLAVAGAYNEQFF. For the CDR3, the DNA is TGTGCCAGCAGCTTGGCCGTAGCGGGAGCATACAATGAGCAGTTCTTC.

This chain uses TRBV28 with TRBJ2-2, with TRBD1 identical over 9 bases. The junction had 7 bases not matched to a gene; V was cut back by 8 bases and J by 3 bases. Germline V lookup: CDR1 MDHEN, CDR2 SYDVKM. This CDR3 is built from 15 residues. The CDR3 coding sequence is TGTGCCAGCGCCCGGCGGGACAGGGACACCGGGGAGCTGTTTTTT. Protein product: CASARRDRDTGELFF.

The rearrangement links TRBV7-9 to TRBJ1-4; 7 bases match TRBD1. V lost 3 bases, J lost 6 bases, and 7 bases stayed unmatched. Germline V gene data show CDR1 as SEHNR and CDR2 as FQNEAQ (reference sequence). The CDR3 contains 15 residues. The CDR3 sequence is CASSFPDRVDEKLFF. The CDR3, as DNA: TGTGCCAGCAGCTTTCCCGACAGGGTTGATGAAAAACTGTTTTTT.

The gene calls are TRBV30 and TRBJ1-2; D unclear. Trimming took off 3 bases at V and 0 bases at J, with 5 bases between the two ends. Germline CDR1 is GTSNPN and CDR2 is SVGIG (reference sequence). The CDR3 is made up of 12 amino acids. The CDR3 DNA is TGTGCCTGGAGCACAGCTAACTATGGCTACACCTTC. Translated: CAWSTANYGYTF.

The V and J genes are TRBV11-3 and TRBJ2-4; possible D gene TRBD1, 5 bases. Germline CDR1 is SGHNT and CDR2 is YENEEA. The CDR3 covers 16 residues. V was shortened by 4 bases and J by 1 base, with 14 bases between the two germline ends. The CDR3 sequence: CASSYMRRQAKNIQYF. In DNA, the CDR3 is TGTGCCAGCAGCTACATGAGGAGACAGGCCAAAAACATTCAGTACTTC. The entire variable domain, with the rest obtained from reference TRBV11-3 and TRBJ2-4, is as follows: EAGVVQSPRYKIIEKKQPVAFWCNPISGHNTLYWYLQNLGQGPELLIRYENEEAVDDSQLPKDRFSAERLKGVDSTLKIQPAELGDSAVYLCASSYMRRQAKNIQYFGAGTRLSVL.

Regarding this clone: The sample has other DNA sequences that encode this CDR3 too. The chain joins TRBV10-2 to TRBJ1-2, with D hard to call. The CDR3 is 13 amino acids. V lost 4 bases and J lost 3, with 9 bases in between. Germline loops: CDR1 WSHSY, CDR2 SAAADI. The CDR3 region is CASSGTGDYGYTF. Written as DNA, the CDR3 is TGCGCCAGCAGTGGTACCGGGGACTATGGCTACACCTTC.

The chain carries TRBV18 and TRBJ1-3; TRBD1 aligns across 7 bases. This CDR3 has 15 amino acids. V shed 6 bases, J shed 3 bases, and the junction held 8 bases outside the gene matches. Germline CDR1 reads KGHSH; CDR2 reads LQKENI. The CDR3: CASSARQGNGNTIYF. The CDR3 DNA sequence: TGTGCCAGCTCTGCCCGACAGGGTAATGGAAACACCATATATTTT.

J is TRBJ2-7 and V is TRBV28, with D possibly being TRBD1 (6 bases). CDR1 is MDHEN and CDR2 is SYDVKM in the germline V gene. V was shortened by 1 base and J by 6 bases, with 16 bases between the two germline ends. CDR3 size: 15 residues. The CDR3 loop reads CASSLSSQGLGEQYF. In DNA form, the CDR3 reads TGTGCCAGCAGTTTATCGAGTCAGGGGCTAGGCGAGCAGTACTTC.

The V gene is TRBV5-4, the J gene TRBJ2-1; 9 bases map to TRBD2. The CDR3 runs to 16 residues. Germline V gives CDR1 SGHNT, CDR2 YYREEE (reference sequence). After removal of 0 bases from V and 5 bases from J, the junction contained 6 bases not matched to a gene. The CDR3 DNA is TGTGCCAGCAGCTTGGCGGCGGGAGGGCCTCACAATGAGCAGTTCTTC. This translates into CASSLAAGGPHNEQFF.